The next 17 T cell receptor beta chains were all read from a single sample in a study of blood T cell repertoires in COVID-19. This table comes from immunoSEQ multiplex PCR, and its TCRdb copy is limited to in-frame clones, with some not included. Of about 230,000 clones listed, 88% were seen once; the top ten hold 2.7%. The specimen was peripheral blood. These receptor sequences come from a woman aged 60-75 years with acute or convalescent COVID-19.

The chain joins TRBV11-2 to TRBJ1-3; no firm D call. The germline V gene has CDR1 SGHAT and CDR2 FQNNGV. The V gene lost 5 bases and the J gene lost 0 bases, with 11 bases spanning the gap. This CDR3 has 15 amino acids. CDR3 protein: CASSRSGGSGNTIYF. The CDR3 DNA reads as TGTGCCAGCAGCCGCAGTGGTGGCTCTGGAAACACCATATATTTT.

As DNA, the CDR3 is TGTGCCAGCAGTTACTCGACACAGGGTAATTCACCCCTCCACTTT. This translates into CASSYSTQGNSPLHF. The chain couples TRBV6-5 to TRBJ1-6; perhaps TRBD1 as D (6 bases). The germline V and J ends were trimmed by 0 bases and 6 bases, with 9 bases remaining between them. The CDR3 covers 15 residues. Per the germline V gene, CDR1 is MNHEY and CDR2 is SVGAGI.

The chain uses TRBV7-2 and TRBJ1-6, with 8 bases identical to TRBD1. The V gene's germline CDR1 is SGHTA and CDR2 FQGNSA. This CDR3 has 16 residues. Germline trimming cut 0 bases from V and 7 bases from J; bases unmatched to any gene: 5. CDR3 sequence: CASSLAAGQANSPLHF. The CDR3 coding sequence is TGTGCCAGCAGCTTAGCAGCGGGACAGGCGAATTCACCCCTCCACTTT.

CDR3 residues: CASSLVSGDEQFF. The CDR3 nucleotides are TGTGCCAGCAGCTTAGTATCAGGCGATGAGCAGTTCTTC. This sequence joins TRBV7-9 and TRBJ2-1; no clear D. The CDR3 loop spans 13 amino acids. V was clipped by 1 base and J by 8 bases, with 9 bases between them. From germline, CDR1 is SEHNR and CDR2 FQNEAQ (reference sequence).

V usage is TRBV9 and J usage is TRBJ1-2, with no clear D. The CDR3 spans 11 residues. Germline V gene lookup returns CDR1 SGDLS and CDR2 YYNGEE. Trimming left V 0 bases short and J 8 bases short, with 5 bases between. CDR3 nucleotide sequence: TGTGCCAGCAGCGTAGCGGGGGGCTACACCTTC. It yields the protein CASSVAGGYTF.

In DNA, the CDR3 is TGTGCCAGCAGCTTAGTGCCACAGGCTCGTAGCAATCAGCCCCAGCATTTT. It encodes CASSLVPQARSNQPQHF. The rearrangement links TRBV7-2 to TRBJ1-5; tentative D call: TRBD1 (5 bases). V was shortened by 1 base and J by 0 bases, with 13 bases between the two germline ends. This CDR3 has 17 amino acids. Germline CDR1 is SGHTA and CDR2 is FQGNSA.

The chain carries TRBV13 and TRBJ1-6; 7 nucleotides line up with TRBD1. The V gene's germline CDR1 is PRHDT and CDR2 FYEKMQ (reference sequence). This CDR3 region has 18 residues. V was pared by 5 bases and J by 2 bases, with 12 bases of the junction left unmatched. The CDR3 sequence: CASSRAWAGGPYNSPLHF. The DNA of the CDR3 is TGTGCCAGCAGCCGAGCGTGGGCAGGGGGACCCTATAATTCACCCCTCCACTTT.

This rearrangement joins TRBV19 to TRBJ2-6; 10 nucleotides match TRBD1. Losses at the gene ends were 4 bases for V and 4 bases for J; bases not matched to a gene: 7. Looked up from germline, CDR1 is LNHDA and CDR2 is SQIVND (reference sequence). The CDR3 length is 17 residues. CDR3 nucleotides: TGTGCCAGTAGTACCCCGGACAGGGGGGCCGGGGCCAACGTCCTGACTTTC. Its protein product is CASSTPDRGAGANVLTF.

The V and J genes are TRBV7-2 and TRBJ1-5; D is unresolved. Germline values: CDR1 SGHTA, CDR2 FQGNSA. The CDR3 has 18 amino acids. V was shortened by 5 bases and J by 0 bases, with 20 bases between the two germline ends. CDR3 amino acids: CASSPGRQPQTSNQPQHF. CDR3 nucleotides: TGTGCCAGCAGCCCCGGTCGACAACCACAGACTAGCAATCAGCCCCAGCATTTT. Using reference TRBV7-2 and TRBJ1-5 for the parts outside the CDR3, the full variable domain is GAGVSQSPSNKVTEKGKDVELRCDPISGHTALYWYRQSLGQGLEFLIYFQGNSAPDKSGLPSDRFSAERTGGSVSTLTIQRTQQEDSAVYLCASSPGRQPQTSNQPQHFGDGTRLSIL.

The V gene is TRBV4-1, the J gene TRBJ2-1; 9 bases line up with TRBD2. Germline CDR1 MGHRA, CDR2 YSYEKL. The J segment lost 6 bases and the V segment lost 1 base, leaving 7 bases of the junction unmatched. The CDR3 spans 16 residues. In nucleotides, the CDR3 is TGCGCCAGCAGCCAAGTCGCGGCGGGGGGGCTCAATGAGCAGTTCTTC. It yields the protein CASSQVAAGGLNEQFF.

The chain joins TRBV27 to TRBJ1-1; 10 nucleotides agree with TRBD1. The CDR3 has 15 residues. Trimming took 5 bases from V and 3 from J; bases not matched to a gene: 6. Germline assignment: CDR1 MNHEY and CDR2 SMNVEV (reference sequence). The CDR3 here is CASSEETGGYTEAFF. The CDR3 region has the DNA TGTGCCAGCAGTGAAGAGACAGGGGGCTACACTGAAGCTTTCTTT.

The chain recombines TRBV12-3 or TRBV12-4 with TRBJ1-2; 7 positions agree with TRBD1. Losses at the gene ends were 2 bases for V and 4 bases for J; bases not matched to a gene: 1. The CDR3 contains 13 residues. In nucleotides, the CDR3 is TGTGCCAGCAGTTTACAGGGGGTCTATGGCTACACCTTC. It encodes CASSLQGVYGYTF.

The rearrangement uses TRBV6-1 and TRBJ2-7, with TRBD2 matching over 13 bases. The V and J ends lost 4 bases and 2 bases, in that order; junction bases with no gene match: 14. The CDR3 has 19 amino acids. Looked up from germline, CDR1 is MNHNS and CDR2 is SASEGT. The CDR3: CASSGFPGLAGLKTYEQYF. Written as DNA, the CDR3 is TGTGCCAGCAGTGGTTTCCCGGGACTAGCGGGGTTGAAGACCTACGAGCAGTACTTC.

The chain couples TRBV15 to TRBJ2-7; D is perhaps TRBD2 (7 bases). This CDR3 is built from 14 residues. The V gene lost 3 bases and the J gene lost 5 bases, with 14 bases spanning the gap. Germline V gene sequence: CDR1 LNHNV, CDR2 YYDKDF (reference sequence). CDR3 protein: CATSSSTGRDEQYF. DNA for the CDR3: TGTGCCACCAGCAGCTCTACAGGGAGGGACGAGCAGTACTTC. Combining the CDR3 with reference TRBV15 and TRBJ2-7 gives the whole variable domain DAMVIQNPRYQVTQFGKPVTLSCSQTLNHNVMYWYQQKSSQAPKLLFHYYDKDFNNEADTPDNFQSRRPNTSFCFLDIRSPGLGDTAMYLCATSSSTGRDEQYFGPGTRLTVT.

This chain joins TRBV5-5 and TRBJ2-7; tentative D call: TRBD2 (6 bases). The CDR3 has 14 amino acids. V lost 4 bases and J lost 1, with 12 bases in between. Per the germline V gene, CDR1 is SGHKS and CDR2 is YYEKEE (reference sequence). The CDR3 here is CASSPGGKSYEQYF. The CDR3 DNA follows: TGTGCCAGCAGCCCCGGCGGGAAATCCTACGAGCAGTACTTC.

The chain employs TRBV11-3 and TRBJ2-2; TRBD2 might be the D (5 bases). The germline gives CDR1 SGHNT, CDR2 YENEEA. This CDR3 comprises 14 residues. V lost 1 base, J lost 4 bases, and 7 bases lay in between. CDR3 loop: CASSLAGITGELFF. Written as DNA, the CDR3 is TGTGCCAGCAGCTTAGCCGGGATCACCGGGGAGCTGTTTTTT.

This clone was detected once. The chain is built from TRBV5-6 and TRBJ2-7; 10 nucleotides agree with TRBD1. Germline loops: CDR1 SGHDT, CDR2 YYEEEE. The CDR3 contains 15 residues. With V trimmed by 4 bases and J by 1 base, 5 bases remained unmatched. The CDR3 sequence is CASSPGQGVSYEQYF. The CDR3, as DNA: TGTGCCAGCAGCCCTGGACAGGGGGTATCCTACGAGCAGTACTTC.